These T cell receptor beta chains were read from a single sample in a study of naive and memory T cell subsets. TCRdb re-analysed the UMI-ligation and nested PCR reads in MiXCR, keeping a single row per CDR3 protein. The top ten clones hold approximately 0.88% of a sample with 130,000 or so distinct CDR3 sequences, 36% of them seen once. Sequencing was done on a sample of central memory CD4+ T cells from blood. These TCRs come from a human donor in good health. Each CDR3 is given with its conserved first and last residue. Fields, in order: D gene, V gene, clone size, J gene, CDR3 DNA, CDR3 protein. D genes are given only for firm matches. Only some rows state a clone size, as once, few, many or a class for expanded clones.

TRBD2,TRBV5-1,few,TRBJ2-1,TGCGCCAGCAGCTCTCAGGTCGGGAGGACCTACAATGAGCAGTTCTTC,CASSSQVGRTYNEQFF
-,TRBV7-2,few,TRBJ1-1,TGTGCCAGCAGCTTAGGAAGGACTGAAGCTTTCTTT,CASSLGRTEAFF
-,TRBV7-8,-,TRBJ2-2,TGTGCCAGCAGCGCACCTGCAATCACCGGGGAGCTGTTTTTT,CASSAPAITGELFF
TRBD1,TRBV7-3,few,TRBJ2-3,TGTGCCAGCGCCCCGCGGACAGGGGGCACAGATACGCAGTATTTT,CASAPRTGGTDTQYF
TRBD1,TRBV29-1,-,TRBJ1-5,TGCAGCGTGGTGACAGGGGGCGTCAATCAGCCCCAGCATTTT,CSVVTGGVNQPQHF
-,TRBV20-1,-,TRBJ2-7,TGCAGTGCTAGAGTTGGAGGGGGCTACTACGAGCAGTACTTC,CSARVGGGYYEQYF
TRBD1,TRBV10-3,-,TRBJ1-1,TGTGCCATCAGTGAACGAGGGACAGCCAACACTGAAGCTTTCTTT,CAISERGTANTEAFF
-,TRBV14,-,TRBJ1-1,TGTGCCAGCAGCCAAGATGGGGGGGCTGCCACTGAAGCTTTCTTT,CASSQDGGAATEAFF
TRBD1,TRBV9,-,TRBJ2-7,TGTGCCAGCAGCGCTGGGACAGGGAACGAGCAGTACTTC,CASSAGTGNEQYF
TRBD2,TRBV14,-,TRBJ2-7,TGTGCCAGCAGCCAAGTCCGTGGGACTACAGGCGAGCAGTACTTC,CASSQVRGTTGEQYF
TRBD2,TRBV6-6,-,TRBJ2-7,TGTGCCAGCACCCTAGCGGGAGGGCTTCTGGGGGAGCAGTACTTC,CASTLAGGLLGEQYF
-,TRBV6-1,-,TRBJ1-2,TGTGCCAGCAGTGAAGAGGGCCCATACTATGGCTACACCTTC,CASSEEGPYYGYTF
TRBD1,TRBV4-3,-,TRBJ2-3,TGCGCCAGCAGCCAAATGCGACAGGGCGCTAGCACAGATACGCAGTATTTT,CASSQMRQGASTDTQYF
TRBD2,TRBV18,few,TRBJ2-6,TGTGCCAGCTCACCAAGGATGGTAGCGGGGCGTTCAAACTCTGGGGCCAACGTCCTGACTTTC,CASSPRMVAGRSNSGANVLTF
-,TRBV5-1,-,TRBJ2-1,TGCGCCAGCAGCCAGGGACTTATAGGGGTCGATGAGCAGTTCTTC,CASSQGLIGVDEQFF
TRBD1,TRBV20-1,once,TRBJ2-1,TGCAGTGCGCGACCAGGGGGCGCCCAGATAAATGAGCAGTTCTTC,CSARPGGAQINEQFF
TRBD2,TRBV7-3,many,TRBJ2-1,TGTGCCAGCAGCTCCGACCTAGCGGGAGAACATGAGCAGTTCTTC,CASSSDLAGEHEQFF
-,TRBV14,-,TRBJ2-7,TGTGCCAGCAGCCAAGATCTATCCTACGAGCAGTACTTC,CASSQDLSYEQYF
TRBD2,TRBV20-1,-,TRBJ2-7,TGCAGTGCTAGAGGTTTGACTAGCGGGAGGTCGTACGAGCAGTACTTC,CSARGLTSGRSYEQYF
-,TRBV6-2/TRBV6-3,-,TRBJ1-1,TGTGCCAGCAGGCCCCCGGGGGCTTTCTTT,CASRPPGAFF
TRBD2,TRBV27,once,TRBJ2-1,TGTGCCAGCAGTTTAGAGTGGCGGGAGGGCCGGTACAATGAGCAGTTCTTC,CASSLEWREGRYNEQFF
-,TRBV7-2,-,TRBJ2-7,TGTGCCAGCAGCTTAGACCGTGACAAGGGCTACGAGCAGTACTTC,CASSLDRDKGYEQYF
TRBD2,TRBV19,-,TRBJ2-1,TGTGCCAGTAGTATAAACCTAGCGGGATTATCTGAGCAGTTCTTC,CASSINLAGLSEQFF
-,TRBV12-3/TRBV12-4,-,TRBJ2-3,TGTGCCAGCAGTTTAGGGCTGACCACAGATACGCAGTATTTT,CASSLGLTTDTQYF
-,TRBV7-1,few,TRBJ2-7,TGTGCCAGCAGTAGTGCCGGGGTAAGAGGGTACGAGCAGTACTTC,CASSSAGVRGYEQYF
TRBD2,TRBV7-2,-,TRBJ2-2,TGTGCCAGCAGCTTGAGTCTAGCGGGAGGAGGAGCCGGGGAGCTGTTTTTT,CASSLSLAGGGAGELFF
TRBD1,TRBV28,-,TRBJ2-3,TGTGCCAGCAGCACAGGGGGCACAGATACGCAGTATTTT,CASSTGGTDTQYF
-,TRBV28,-,TRBJ2-7,TGTGCCAGCCGAGGACAAGGGGTATCCTACGAGCAGTACTTC,CASRGQGVSYEQYF
-,TRBV6-1,-,TRBJ2-3,TGTGCCAGCAGCGGCGGGCAGGGAAGCACAGATACGCAGTATTTT,CASSGGQGSTDTQYF
-,TRBV28,-,TRBJ2-1,TGTGCCAGCACCCGGGACACTGGTTACAATGAGCAGTTCTTC,CASTRDTGYNEQFF
TRBD2,TRBV15,-,TRBJ2-1,TGTGCCACCAGCAGGGCATACGCGGGAGGGGTATACAATGAGCAGTTCTTC,CATSRAYAGGVYNEQFF
-,TRBV5-4,-,TRBJ2-1,TGTGCCAGCAGCTATACGCCCTACAATGAGCAGTTCTTC,CASSYTPYNEQFF
-,TRBV30,many,TRBJ2-1,TGTGCCTGGAGTGGTGGTAGCGGCTACAATGAGCAGTTCTTC,CAWSGGSGYNEQFF
-,TRBV4-1,few,TRBJ1-3,TGCGCCAGCAGCCAAGAACCGACCGGGAGGAGTGGAAACACCATATATTTT,CASSQEPTGRSGNTIYF
-,TRBV28,-,TRBJ2-7,TGTGCCAGCAGAAGGCAGTCATCCTACGAGCAGTACTTC,CASRRQSSYEQYF
TRBD2,TRBV20-1,-,TRBJ2-5,TGCAGTGCTAGAGTAGCGGGAGGGCGGGAGACCCAGTACTTC,CSARVAGGRETQYF
TRBD2,TRBV19,-,TRBJ2-7,TGTGCCAGTCGAGGGTCAGCGGGAGTTGGCGAGCAGTACTTC,CASRGSAGVGEQYF
TRBD2,TRBV29-1,-,TRBJ2-5,TGCAGCGTTGGGTTAGCGGGAGCCCAAGAGACCCAGTACTTC,CSVGLAGAQETQYF
-,TRBV30,few,TRBJ2-7,TGTGCCTGGAGCAGCGGGTTACCGGGCGAGCAGTACTTC,CAWSSGLPGEQYF
TRBD2,TRBV27,-,TRBJ2-7,TGTGCCAGCAGTTTCGACGGGAGGGCCCACGAGCAGTACTTC,CASSFDGRAHEQYF
-,TRBV7-6,many,TRBJ2-3,TGTGCCAGCAGCTTAGTGGGGGGAGGCACAGATACGCAGTATTTT,CASSLVGGGTDTQYF
TRBD1,TRBV5-1,-,TRBJ1-4,TGCGCCAGCAGCCTATCGACAGGGGCTCCTGAAAAACTGTTTTTT,CASSLSTGAPEKLFF
-,TRBV18,-,TRBJ2-7,TGTGCCAGCTCACCGTTAGGGGCGACCTACGAGCAGTACTTC,CASSPLGATYEQYF
TRBD2,TRBV29-1,many,TRBJ2-1,TGCAGCTTACGGACTAGCGGGAGGGCCGTCCTCAATGAGCAGTTCTTC,CSLRTSGRAVLNEQFF
TRBD1,TRBV9,-,TRBJ2-3,TGTGCCAGCAGCGTAGGCACAGGGGCAGATACGCAGTATTTT,CASSVGTGADTQYF
-,TRBV15,few,TRBJ1-5,TGTGCCACCAGCAGAGTACGAGTTGGCAATCAGCCCCAGCATTTT,CATSRVRVGNQPQHF
TRBD1,TRBV12-3/TRBV12-4,-,TRBJ1-3,TGTGCCAGCAGTTTAGGGGGGACAGCTGGAAACACCATATATTTT,CASSLGGTAGNTIYF
TRBD2,TRBV28,-,TRBJ2-2,TGTGCCACCGCGGCTAGCGGGAGGGCCGGGGAGCTGTTTTTT,CATAASGRAGELFF
TRBD2,TRBV5-1,-,TRBJ2-7,TGCGCCAGCCAGAGCGGGGGAGCATCCTACGAGCAGTACTTC,CASQSGGASYEQYF
TRBD1,TRBV6-5,-,TRBJ1-3,TGTGCCAGCAGTCAGGGGGCCCGGGGAAACACCATATATTTT,CASSQGARGNTIYF
-,TRBV28,-,TRBJ1-5,TGTGCCAGCAGTTTGGACACCCTTCCCCAGCATTTT,CASSLDTLPQHF
-,TRBV29-1,few,TRBJ1-4,TGCAGCGTCGGCGGAGTTAATGAAAAACTGTTTTTT,CSVGGVNEKLFF
-,TRBV6-6,-,TRBJ1-3,TGTGCCAGCAGTTTTCACAGTCAAAGCTCTGGAAACACCATATATTTT,CASSFHSQSSGNTIYF
TRBD1,TRBV20-1,few,TRBJ1-4,TGCAGTGCTAGTATACAGGGGTTCACTAATGAAAAACTGTTTTTT,CSASIQGFTNEKLFF
-,TRBV19,few,TRBJ1-5,TGTGCCAGTAGGAGGGGGGGGAGAGATCGGAATCAGCCCCAGCATTTT,CASRRGGRDRNQPQHF